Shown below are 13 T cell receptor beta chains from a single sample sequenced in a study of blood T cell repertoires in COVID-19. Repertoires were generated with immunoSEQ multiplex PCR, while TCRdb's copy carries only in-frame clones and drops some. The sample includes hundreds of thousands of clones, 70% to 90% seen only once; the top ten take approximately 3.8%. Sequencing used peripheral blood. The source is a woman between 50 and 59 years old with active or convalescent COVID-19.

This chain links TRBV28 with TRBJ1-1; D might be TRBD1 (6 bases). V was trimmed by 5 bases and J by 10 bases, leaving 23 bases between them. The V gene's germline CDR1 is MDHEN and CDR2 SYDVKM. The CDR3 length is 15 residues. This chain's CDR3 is CASSLNTGQSRGAFF. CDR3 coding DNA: TGTGCCAGCAGTCTAAACACTGGACAGTCACGGGGAGCTTTCTTT.

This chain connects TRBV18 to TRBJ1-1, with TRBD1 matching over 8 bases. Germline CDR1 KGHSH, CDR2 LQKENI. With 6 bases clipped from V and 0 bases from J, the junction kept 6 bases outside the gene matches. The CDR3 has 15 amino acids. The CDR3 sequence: CASSVGQGMNTEAFF. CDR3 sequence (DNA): TGTGCCAGCTCGGTTGGACAGGGAATGAACACTGAAGCTTTCTTT.

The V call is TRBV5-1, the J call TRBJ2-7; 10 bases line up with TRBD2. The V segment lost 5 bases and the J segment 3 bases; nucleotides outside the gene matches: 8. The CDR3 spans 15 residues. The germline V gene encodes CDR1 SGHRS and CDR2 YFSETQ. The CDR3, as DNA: TGCGCCAGCAGACCAACTAGCGGGACCTTCTACGAGCAGTACTTC. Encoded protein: CASRPTSGTFYEQYF.

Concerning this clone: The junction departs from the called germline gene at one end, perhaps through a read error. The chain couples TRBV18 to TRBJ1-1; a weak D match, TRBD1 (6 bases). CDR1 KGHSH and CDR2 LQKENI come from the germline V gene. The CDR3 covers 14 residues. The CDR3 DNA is TGTGCCAGCTCACCCCCGACAGGTCGCCATGAAGGTTTCTTT. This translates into CASSPPTGRHEGFF.

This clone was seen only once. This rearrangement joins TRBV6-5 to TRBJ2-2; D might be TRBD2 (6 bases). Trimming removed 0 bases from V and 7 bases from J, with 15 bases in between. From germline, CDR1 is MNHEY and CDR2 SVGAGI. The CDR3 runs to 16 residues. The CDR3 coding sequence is TGTGCCAGCAGTTACTCGATTGGGGGGTGGAACGGGGAGCTGTTTTTT. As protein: CASSYSIGGWNGELFF.

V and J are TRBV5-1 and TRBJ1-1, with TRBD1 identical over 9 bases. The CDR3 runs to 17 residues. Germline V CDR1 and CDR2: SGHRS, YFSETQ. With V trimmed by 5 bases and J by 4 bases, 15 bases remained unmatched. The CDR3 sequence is CASRPGQGRVRSTEAFF. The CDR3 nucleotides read TGCGCCAGCAGGCCTGGACAGGGGAGGGTTCGGAGCACTGAAGCTTTCTTT. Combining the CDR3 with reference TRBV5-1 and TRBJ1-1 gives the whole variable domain KAGVTQTPRYLIKTRGQQVTLSCSPISGHRSVSWYQQTPGQGLQFLFEYFSETQRNKGNFPGRFSGRQFSNSRSEMNVSTLELGDSALYLCASRPGQGRVRSTEAFFGQGTRLTVV.

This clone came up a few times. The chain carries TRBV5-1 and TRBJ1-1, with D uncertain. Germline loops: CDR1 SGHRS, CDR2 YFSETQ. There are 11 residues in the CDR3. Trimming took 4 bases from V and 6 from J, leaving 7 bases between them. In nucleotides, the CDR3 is TGCGCCAGCAGCCCCGGGGCTGAAGCTTTCTTT. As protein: CASSPGAEAFF.

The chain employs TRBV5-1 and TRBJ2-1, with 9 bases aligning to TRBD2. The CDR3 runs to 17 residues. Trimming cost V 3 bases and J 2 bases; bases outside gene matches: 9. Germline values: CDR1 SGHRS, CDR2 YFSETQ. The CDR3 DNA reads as TGCGCCAGCAGCTCCAGGGGCGGGAGGGGCCCCTACAATGAGCAGTTCTTC. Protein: CASSSRGGRGPYNEQFF.

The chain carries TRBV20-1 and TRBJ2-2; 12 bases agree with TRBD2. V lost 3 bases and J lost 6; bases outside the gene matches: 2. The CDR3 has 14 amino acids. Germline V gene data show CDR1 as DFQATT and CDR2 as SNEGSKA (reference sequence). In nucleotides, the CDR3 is TGCAGTGCTAGTAGACTAGCGGGAGCCGGGGAGCTGTTTTTT. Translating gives CSASRLAGAGELFF.

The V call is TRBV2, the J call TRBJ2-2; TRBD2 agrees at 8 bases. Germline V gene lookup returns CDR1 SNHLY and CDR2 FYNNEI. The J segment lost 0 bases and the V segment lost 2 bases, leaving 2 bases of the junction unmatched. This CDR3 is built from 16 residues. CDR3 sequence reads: CASSELAGTNTGELFF. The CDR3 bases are TGTGCCAGCAGTGAATTAGCGGGAACGAACACCGGGGAGCTGTTTTTT.

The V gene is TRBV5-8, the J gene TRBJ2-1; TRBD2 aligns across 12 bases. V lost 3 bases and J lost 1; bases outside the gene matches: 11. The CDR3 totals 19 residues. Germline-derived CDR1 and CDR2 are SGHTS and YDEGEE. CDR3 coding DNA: TGTGCCAGCAGCTCCAGGGGGCTAGCGGGAGGGCATTCCTACAATGAGCAGTTCTTC. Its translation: CASSSRGLAGGHSYNEQFF.

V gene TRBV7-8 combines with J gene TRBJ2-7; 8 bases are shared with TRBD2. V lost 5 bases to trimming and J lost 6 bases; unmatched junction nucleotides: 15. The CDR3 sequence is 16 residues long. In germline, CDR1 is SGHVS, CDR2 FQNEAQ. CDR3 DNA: TGTGCCAGCAGCGCCCGACTAGCGACCACCCTCTCCGAGCAGTACTTC. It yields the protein CASSARLATTLSEQYF.

In DNA, the CDR3 is TGTGCCAGCAGTTCCTCGACAGGGCCTCCCTACGAGCAGTACTTC. Translation: CASSSSTGPPYEQYF. The V call is TRBV27, the J call TRBJ2-7, with 7 bases fitting TRBD1. The trim removed 4 bases at V and 2 bases at J, leaving 8 bases unmatched. Germline values: CDR1 MNHEY, CDR2 SMNVEV (reference sequence). This CDR3 is built from 15 residues.